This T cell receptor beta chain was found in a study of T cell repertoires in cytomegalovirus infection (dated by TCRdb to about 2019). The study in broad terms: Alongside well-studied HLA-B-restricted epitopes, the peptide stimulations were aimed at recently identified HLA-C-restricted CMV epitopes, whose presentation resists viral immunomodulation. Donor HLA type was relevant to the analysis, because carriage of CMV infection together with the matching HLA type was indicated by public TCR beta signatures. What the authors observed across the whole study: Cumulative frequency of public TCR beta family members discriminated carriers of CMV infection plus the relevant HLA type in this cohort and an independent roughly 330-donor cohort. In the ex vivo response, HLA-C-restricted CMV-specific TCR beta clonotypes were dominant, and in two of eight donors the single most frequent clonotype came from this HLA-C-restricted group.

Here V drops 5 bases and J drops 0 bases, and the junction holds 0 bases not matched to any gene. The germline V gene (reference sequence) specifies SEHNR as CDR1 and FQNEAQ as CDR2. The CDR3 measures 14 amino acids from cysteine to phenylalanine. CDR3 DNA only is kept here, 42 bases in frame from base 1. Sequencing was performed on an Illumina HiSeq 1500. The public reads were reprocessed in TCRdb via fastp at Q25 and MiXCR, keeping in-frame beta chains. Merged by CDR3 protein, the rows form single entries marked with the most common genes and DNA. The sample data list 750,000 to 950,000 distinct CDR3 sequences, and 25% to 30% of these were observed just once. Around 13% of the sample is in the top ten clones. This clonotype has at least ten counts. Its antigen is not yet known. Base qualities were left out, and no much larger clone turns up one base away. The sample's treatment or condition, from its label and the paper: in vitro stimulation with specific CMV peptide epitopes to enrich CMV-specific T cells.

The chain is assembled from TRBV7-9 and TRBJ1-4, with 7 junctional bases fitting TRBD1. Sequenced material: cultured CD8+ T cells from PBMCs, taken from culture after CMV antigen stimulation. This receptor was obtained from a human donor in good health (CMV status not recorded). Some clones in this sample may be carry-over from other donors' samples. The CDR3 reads CASSDRATNEKLFF. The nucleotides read TGTGCCAGCAGCGACAGGGCAACTAATGAAAAACTGTTTTTT.